This TCR beta chain derives from a study of OX40 agonist ivuxolimab in advanced cancers. Study background: An agonistic anti-OX40 (CD134) antibody, ivuxolimab, was used to treat the patients. Hepatocellular carcinoma, melanoma, renal cell or head and neck cancer was diagnosed in the dose-escalation patients.

Data came from immunoSEQ multiplex PCR; TCRdb stores just in-frame clones and leaves some out. This table holds some 80,000 clones, about 80% found once. Germline V gives CDR1 MNHEY, CDR2 SVGAGI. This CDR3 is 15 amino acids long. The V end was cut by 7 bases, the J end by 5 bases, with 19 bases between. Study findings and constraints: Relative to CD4+ cells, CD8+ T cells on average had more expanded clones.

Of note for this clone: Its antigen remains unknown.

Patients were excluded for autoimmune disease history or systemic immunosuppression. The TCR sequence derives from an adult with an advanced solid tumor such as melanoma, head and neck, liver or kidney cancer. The chain employs TRBV6-5 and TRBJ2-3; D might be TRBD2 (6 bases). Sequencing was performed on CD4+ or CD8+ T cells sorted from blood, taken in a trial of the OX40 agonist ivuxolimab. The CDR3 DNA reads as TGTGCCAGCACTAGGGGACTTAGCTGGTTAGATACGCAGTATTTT. Its protein is CASTRGLSWLDTQYF.